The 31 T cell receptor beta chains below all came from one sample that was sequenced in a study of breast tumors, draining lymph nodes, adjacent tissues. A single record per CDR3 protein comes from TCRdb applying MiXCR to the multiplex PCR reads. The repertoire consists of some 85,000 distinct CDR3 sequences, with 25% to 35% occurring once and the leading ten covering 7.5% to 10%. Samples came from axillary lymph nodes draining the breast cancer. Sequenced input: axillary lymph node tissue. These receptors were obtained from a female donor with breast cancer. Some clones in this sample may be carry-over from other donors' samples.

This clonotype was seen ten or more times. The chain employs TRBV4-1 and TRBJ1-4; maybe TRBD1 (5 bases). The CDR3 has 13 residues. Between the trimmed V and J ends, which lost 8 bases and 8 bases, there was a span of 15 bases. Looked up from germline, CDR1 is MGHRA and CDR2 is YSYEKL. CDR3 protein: CASGGSSFEKLFF. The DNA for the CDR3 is TGCGCCAGCGGGGGGAGTAGCTTCGAAAAACTGTTTTTT.

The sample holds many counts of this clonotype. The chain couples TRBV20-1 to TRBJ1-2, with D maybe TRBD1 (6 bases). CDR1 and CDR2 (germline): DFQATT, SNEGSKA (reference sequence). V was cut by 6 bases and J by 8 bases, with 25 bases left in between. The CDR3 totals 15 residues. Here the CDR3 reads CSAEGLRGAVTGYTF. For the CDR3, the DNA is TGCAGTGCGGAGGGGTTAAGGGGGGCGGTGACGGGCTACACCTTC.

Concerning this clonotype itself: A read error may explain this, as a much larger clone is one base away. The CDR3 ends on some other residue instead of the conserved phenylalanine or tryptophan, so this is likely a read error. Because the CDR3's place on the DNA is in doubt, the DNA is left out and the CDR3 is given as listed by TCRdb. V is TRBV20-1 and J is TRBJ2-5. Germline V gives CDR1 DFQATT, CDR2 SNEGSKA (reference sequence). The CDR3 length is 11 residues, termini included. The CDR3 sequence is CSASGQETQSL.

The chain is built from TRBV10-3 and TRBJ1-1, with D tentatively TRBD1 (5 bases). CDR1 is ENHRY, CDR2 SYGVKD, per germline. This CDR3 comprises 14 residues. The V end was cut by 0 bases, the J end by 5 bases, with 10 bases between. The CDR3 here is CAISESGGTTEAFF. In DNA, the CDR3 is TGTGCCATCAGTGAGTCGGGGGGGACGACTGAAGCTTTCTTT.

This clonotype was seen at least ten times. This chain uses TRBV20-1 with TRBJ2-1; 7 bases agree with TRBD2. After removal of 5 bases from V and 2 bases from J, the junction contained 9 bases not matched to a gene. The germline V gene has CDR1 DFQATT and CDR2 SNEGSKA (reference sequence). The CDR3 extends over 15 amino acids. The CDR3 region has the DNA TGCAGTGCTTACCGACTAGCAGACGCCTACAATGAGCAGTTCTTC. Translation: CSAYRLADAYNEQFF.

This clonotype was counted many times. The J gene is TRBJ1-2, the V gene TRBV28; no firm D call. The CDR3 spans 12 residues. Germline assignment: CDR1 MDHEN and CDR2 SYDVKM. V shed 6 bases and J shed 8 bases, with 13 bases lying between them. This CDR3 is CASSVAAYGYTF. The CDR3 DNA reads TGTGCCAGCAGCGTGGCGGCGTACGGCTACACCTTC.

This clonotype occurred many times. The CDR3 is CATSRYSTSSYNSPLHF. The CDR3 nucleotides read TGTGCCACCAGCAGATACTCGACCAGCTCCTATAATTCACCCCTCCACTTT. The chain uses TRBV15 and TRBJ1-6; D gene uncertain. The germline CDR1 and CDR2 sequences are LNHNV and YYDKDF (reference sequence). Trimming removed 2 bases at V and 0 bases at J, with 11 bases between. The CDR3 has 17 amino acids.

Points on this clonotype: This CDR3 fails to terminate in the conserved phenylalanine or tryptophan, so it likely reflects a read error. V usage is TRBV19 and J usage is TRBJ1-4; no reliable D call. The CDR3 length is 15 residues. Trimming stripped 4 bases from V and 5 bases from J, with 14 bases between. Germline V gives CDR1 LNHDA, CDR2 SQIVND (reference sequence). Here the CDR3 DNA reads TGTGCCAGTAGTACCAGGACGGGATTGAATGAAAAACTGTTTTTG. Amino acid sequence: CASSTRTGLNEKLFL.

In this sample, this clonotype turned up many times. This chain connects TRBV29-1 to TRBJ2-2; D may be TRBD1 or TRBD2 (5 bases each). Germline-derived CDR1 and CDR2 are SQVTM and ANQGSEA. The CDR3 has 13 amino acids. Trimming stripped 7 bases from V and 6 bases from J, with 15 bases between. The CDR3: CSAGRTLAGELFF. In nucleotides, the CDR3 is TGCAGCGCGGGGCGGACCCTCGCCGGGGAGCTGTTTTTT.

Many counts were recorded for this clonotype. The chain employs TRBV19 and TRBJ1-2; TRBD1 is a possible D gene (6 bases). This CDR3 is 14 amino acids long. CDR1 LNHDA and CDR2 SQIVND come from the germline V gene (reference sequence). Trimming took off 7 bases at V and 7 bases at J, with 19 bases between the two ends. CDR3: CASTSSVGGSGYTF. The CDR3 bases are TGTGCCAGTACCAGCTCTGTGGGGGGCTCTGGCTACACCTTC. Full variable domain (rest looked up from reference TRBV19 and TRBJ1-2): DGGITQSPKYLFRKEGQNVTLSCEQNLNHDAMYWYRQDPGQGLRLIYYSQIVNDFQKGDIAEGYSVSREKKESFPLTVTSAQKNPTAFYLCASTSSVGGSGYTFGSGTRLTVV.

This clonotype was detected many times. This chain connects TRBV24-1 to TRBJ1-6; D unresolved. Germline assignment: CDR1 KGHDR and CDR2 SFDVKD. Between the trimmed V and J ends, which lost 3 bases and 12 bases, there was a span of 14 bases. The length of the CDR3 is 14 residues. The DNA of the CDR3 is TGTGCCACCAGTGATGGATCTTTAAATGGACCCCTCCACTTT. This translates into CATSDGSLNGPLHF.

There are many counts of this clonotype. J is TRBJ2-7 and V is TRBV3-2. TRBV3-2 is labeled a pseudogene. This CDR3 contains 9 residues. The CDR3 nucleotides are TGTGCCAGCAATCTAGAGCAGTACTTC. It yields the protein CASNLEQYF.

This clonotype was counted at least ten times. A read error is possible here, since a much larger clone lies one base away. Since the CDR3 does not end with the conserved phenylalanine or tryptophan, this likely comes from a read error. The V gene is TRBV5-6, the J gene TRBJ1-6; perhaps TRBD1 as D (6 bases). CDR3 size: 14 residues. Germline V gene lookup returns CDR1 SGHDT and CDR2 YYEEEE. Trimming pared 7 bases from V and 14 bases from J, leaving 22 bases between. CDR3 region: CASLPWGRVTALHL. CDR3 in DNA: TGTGCCAGCCTTCCCTGGGGGCGCGTCACGGCCCTCCACCTT.

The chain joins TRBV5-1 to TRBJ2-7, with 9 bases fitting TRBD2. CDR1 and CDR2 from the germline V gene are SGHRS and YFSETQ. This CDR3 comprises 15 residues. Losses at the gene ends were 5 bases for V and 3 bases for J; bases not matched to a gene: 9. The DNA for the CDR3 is TGCGCCAGCAGAGGGGTTGGGACTAGCTTCTACGAGCAGTACTTC. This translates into CASRGVGTSFYEQYF.

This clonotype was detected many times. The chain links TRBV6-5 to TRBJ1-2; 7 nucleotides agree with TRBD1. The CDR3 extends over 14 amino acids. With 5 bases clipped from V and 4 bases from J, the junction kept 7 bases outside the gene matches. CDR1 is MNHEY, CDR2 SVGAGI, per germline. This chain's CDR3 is CASSTTGPGYGYTF. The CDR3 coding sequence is TGTGCCAGCAGTACGACAGGGCCCGGCTATGGCTACACCTTC.

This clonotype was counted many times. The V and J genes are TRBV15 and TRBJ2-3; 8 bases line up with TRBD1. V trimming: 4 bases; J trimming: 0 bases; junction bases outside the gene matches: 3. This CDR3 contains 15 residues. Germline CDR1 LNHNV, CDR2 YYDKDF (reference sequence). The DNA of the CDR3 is TGTGCCACCAGCACCAGGGGGCCTAGCACAGATACGCAGTATTTT. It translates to CATSTRGPSTDTQYF. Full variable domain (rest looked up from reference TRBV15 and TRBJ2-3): DAMVIQNPRYQVTQFGKPVTLSCSQTLNHNVMYWYQQKSSQAPKLLFHYYDKDFNNEADTPDNFQSRRPNTSFCFLDIRSPGLGDTAMYLCATSTRGPSTDTQYFGPGTRLTVL.

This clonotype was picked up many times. CDR3 sequence reads: CASRETSLEQFF. In nucleotides, the CDR3 is TGTGCCAGCAGGGAGACTAGTCTTGAGCAGTTCTTC. The rearrangement uses TRBV12-3 or TRBV12-4 and TRBJ2-1; the D gene is possibly TRBD2 (6 bases). The V end lost 6 bases, the J end lost 9 bases, and 12 bases lay between the germline ends. The CDR3 contains 12 residues.

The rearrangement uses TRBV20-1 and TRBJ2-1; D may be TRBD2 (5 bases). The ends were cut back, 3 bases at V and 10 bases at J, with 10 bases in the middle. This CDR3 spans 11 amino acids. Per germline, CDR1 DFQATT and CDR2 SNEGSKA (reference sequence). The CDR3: CSASRTREQFF. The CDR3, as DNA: TGCAGTGCTAGCCGGACTCGGGAGCAGTTCTTC.

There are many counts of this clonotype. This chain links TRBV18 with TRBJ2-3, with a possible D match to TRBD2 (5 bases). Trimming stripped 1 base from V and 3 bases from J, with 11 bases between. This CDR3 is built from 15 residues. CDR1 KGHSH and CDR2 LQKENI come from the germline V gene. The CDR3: CASSPLPSGTDTQYF. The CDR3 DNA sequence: TGTGCCAGCTCACCACTTCCCTCGGGAACAGATACGCAGTATTTT.

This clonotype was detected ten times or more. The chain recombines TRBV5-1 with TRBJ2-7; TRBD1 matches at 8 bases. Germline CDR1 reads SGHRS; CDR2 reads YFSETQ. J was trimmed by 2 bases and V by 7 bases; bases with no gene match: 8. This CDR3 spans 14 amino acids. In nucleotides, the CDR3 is TGCGCCAGCGGTACAGGGGGGAATGCCTACGAGCAGTACTTC. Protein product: CASGTGGNAYEQYF.

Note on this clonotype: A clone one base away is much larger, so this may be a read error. In nucleotides, the CDR3 is TGTGCCAGCAGCTTAAGAAGGGAGCCGGCCTTCTCTGGGGCCAACGTCCTGACTTTC. It translates to CASSLRREPAFSGANVLTF. This chain joins TRBV11-2 and TRBJ2-6; tentatively, D is TRBD2 (5 bases). This CDR3 contains 19 residues. Per germline, CDR1 SGHAT and CDR2 FQNNGV. Trimming left V 2 bases short and J 0 bases short, with 17 bases between. Combining the CDR3 with reference TRBV11-2 and TRBJ2-6 gives the whole variable domain EAGVAQSPRYKIIEKRQSVAFWCNPISGHATLYWYQQILGQGPKLLIQFQNNGVVDDSQLPKDRFSAERLKGVDSTLKIQPAKLEDSAVYLCASSLRREPAFSGANVLTFGAGSRLTVL.

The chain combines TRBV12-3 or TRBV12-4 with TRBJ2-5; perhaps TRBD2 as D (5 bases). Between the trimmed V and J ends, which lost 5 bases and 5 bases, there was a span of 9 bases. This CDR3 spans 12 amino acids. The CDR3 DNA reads TGTGCCAGCAGTGGGAGAGGGGAGACCCAGTACTTC. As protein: CASSGRGETQYF.

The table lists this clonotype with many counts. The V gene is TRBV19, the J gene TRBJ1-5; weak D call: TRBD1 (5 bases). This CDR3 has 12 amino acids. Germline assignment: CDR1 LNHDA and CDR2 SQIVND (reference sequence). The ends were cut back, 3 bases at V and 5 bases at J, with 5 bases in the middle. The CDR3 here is CASSIRDQPQHF. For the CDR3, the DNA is TGTGCCAGTAGTATCAGGGATCAGCCCCAGCATTTT.

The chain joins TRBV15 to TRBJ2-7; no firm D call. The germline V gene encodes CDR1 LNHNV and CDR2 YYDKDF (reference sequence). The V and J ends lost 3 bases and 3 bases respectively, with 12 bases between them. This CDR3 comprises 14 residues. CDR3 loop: CATSSLGTGYEQYF. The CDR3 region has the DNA TGTGCCACCAGCAGCCTCGGTACGGGCTACGAGCAGTACTTC.

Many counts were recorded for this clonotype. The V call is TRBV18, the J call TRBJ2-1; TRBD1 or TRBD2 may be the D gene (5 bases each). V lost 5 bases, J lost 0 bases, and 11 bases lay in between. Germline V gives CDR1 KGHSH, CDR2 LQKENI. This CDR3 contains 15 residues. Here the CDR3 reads CASSTKGSSYNEQFF. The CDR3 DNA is TGTGCCAGCTCAACTAAGGGGAGCTCCTACAATGAGCAGTTCTTC.

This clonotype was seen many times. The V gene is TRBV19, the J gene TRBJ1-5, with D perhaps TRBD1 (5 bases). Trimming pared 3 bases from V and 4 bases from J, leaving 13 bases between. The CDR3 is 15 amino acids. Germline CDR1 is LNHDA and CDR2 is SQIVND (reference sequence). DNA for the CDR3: TGTGCCAGTAGTATGGGGACCCGATCGAATCAGCCCCAGCATTTT. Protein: CASSMGTRSNQPQHF. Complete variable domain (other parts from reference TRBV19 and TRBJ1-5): DGGITQSPKYLFRKEGQNVTLSCEQNLNHDAMYWYRQDPGQGLRLIYYSQIVNDFQKGDIAEGYSVSREKKESFPLTVTSAQKNPTAFYLCASSMGTRSNQPQHFGDGTRLSIL.

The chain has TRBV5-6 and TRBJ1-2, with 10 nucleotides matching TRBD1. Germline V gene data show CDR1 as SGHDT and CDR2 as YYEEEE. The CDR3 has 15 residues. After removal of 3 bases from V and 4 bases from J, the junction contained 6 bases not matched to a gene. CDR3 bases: TGTGCCAGCAGCTGCCGGGACAGGGGAAGCTATGGCTACACCTTC. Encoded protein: CASSCRDRGSYGYTF.

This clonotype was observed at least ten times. The DNA for the CDR3 is TGTGCCAGCAGCTTTGGTGAGACCCAGTACTTC. Protein: CASSFGETQYF. The chain carries TRBV7-2 and TRBJ2-5; D not certain. CDR3 length: 11 residues. Per germline, CDR1 SGHTA and CDR2 FQGNSA. V lost 3 bases and J lost 5, with 4 bases in between.

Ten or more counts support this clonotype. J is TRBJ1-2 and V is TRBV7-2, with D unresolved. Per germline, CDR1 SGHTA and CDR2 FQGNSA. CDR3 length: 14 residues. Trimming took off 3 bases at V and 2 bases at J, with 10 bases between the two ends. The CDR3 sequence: CASSFTDGNYGYTF. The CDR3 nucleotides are TGTGCCAGCAGCTTTACGGACGGAAACTATGGCTACACCTTC. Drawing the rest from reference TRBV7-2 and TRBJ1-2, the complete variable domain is GAGVSQSPSNKVTEKGKDVELRCDPISGHTALYWYRQSLGQGLEFLIYFQGNSAPDKSGLPSDRFSAERTGGSVSTLTIQRTQQEDSAVYLCASSFTDGNYGYTFGSGTRLTVV.

CDR3 protein: CASSSLAAPYNEQFF. Here the CDR3 DNA reads TGTGCCAGCAGCTCACTAGCGGCCCCCTACAATGAGCAGTTCTTC. The chain employs TRBV7-9 and TRBJ2-1; 8 nucleotides agree with TRBD2. CDR1 and CDR2 from the germline V gene are SEHNR and FQNEAQ (reference sequence). J was trimmed by 2 bases and V by 4 bases; bases with no gene match: 4. The CDR3 totals 15 residues.

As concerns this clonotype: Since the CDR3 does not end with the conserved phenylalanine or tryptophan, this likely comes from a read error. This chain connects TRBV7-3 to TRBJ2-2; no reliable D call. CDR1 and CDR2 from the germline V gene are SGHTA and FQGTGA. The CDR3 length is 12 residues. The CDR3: CASSRVSGELFL. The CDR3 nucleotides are TGCGCCAGCAGCCGGGTTTCCGGGGAGCTGTTTCTT.